The rows below give T cell receptor beta chains drawn from one sample of a study of PD-1 blockade in classical Hodgkin lymphoma. Method: immunoSEQ multiplex PCR; TCRdb's copy keeps in-frame clones and lacks some. Altogether 84,000 or so clones are present, around nine tenths being singletons, with the ten largest covering over 2%. The specimen was peripheral blood mononuclear cells (PBMCs), collected before the second cycle of nivolumab. The receptors originated from a human donor with classical Hodgkin lymphoma. The CDR3 runs from the conserved cysteine through the conserved F or W. D genes are given only for firm matches. Expanded clones get a size class; other rows say once, few or many, or leave the size out.

v_call,clone_size,d_call,j_call,cdr3_aa,cdr3_nt
TRBV5-4,-,-,TRBJ2-1,CASSGYSYNEQFF,TGTGCCAGTTCCGGATACTCCTACAATGAGCAGTTCTTC
TRBV9,-,-,TRBJ1-1,CASSVATRGSEAFF,TGTGCCAGCAGCGTAGCGACCCGGGGATCTGAAGCTTTCTTT
TRBV6-1,-,TRBD1,TRBJ1-4,CASRATGGDEKLFF,TGTGCCAGCAGGGCCACAGGGGGTGATGAAAAACTGTTTTTT
TRBV10-3,once,TRBD1,TRBJ1-2,CAIHPRQGRTNYGYTF,TGTGCCATCCATCCCCGACAGGGGAGAACTAACTATGGCTACACCTTC
TRBV10-1,-,-,TRBJ1-2,CASNPPIQGTGNYGYTF,TGCGCCAGCAATCCCCCAATACAGGGTACTGGTAACTATGGCTACACCTTC
TRBV21-1,-,-,TRBJ2-2,CASSKSAQGGWSLFF,TGTGCCAGCAGCAAATCCGCACAGGGCGGGTGGTCGCTGTTTTTT
TRBV11-1,-,-,TRBJ1-1,CASSLGAGNTEAFF,TGTGCCAGCAGCTTAGGCGCCGGGAACACTGAAGCTTTCTTT
TRBV5-6,-,-,TRBJ1-2,CASSEKGDPYYGYTF,TGTGCCAGCAGCGAAAAGGGGGACCCCTACTATGGCTACACCTTC
TRBV18,-,-,TRBJ2-7,CASSPPSWQSYEQYF,TGTGCCAGCTCACCACCCTCCTGGCAGAGCTACGAGCAGTACTTC
TRBV5-4,-,-,TRBJ1-2,CASSSAGTAYYGYTF,TGTGCCAGCAGCTCGGCCGGGACGGCCTATTATGGCTACACCTTC
TRBV5-1,-,-,TRBJ1-5,CASSLAQNQPQHF,TGCGCCAGCAGCTTGGCCCAAAATCAGCCCCAGCATTTT
TRBV9,-,-,TRBJ1-5,CASSVEGQPQHF,TGTGCCAGCAGCGTAGAAGGTCAGCCCCAGCATTTT
TRBV7-9,-,-,TRBJ2-3,CASSLDTSTDTQYF,TGTGCCAGCAGCCTGGACACCAGCACAGATACGCAGTATTTT
TRBV6-1,once,-,TRBJ2-5,CASSEMGLGSDTQYF,TGTGCCAGCAGTGAAATGGGACTGGGGTCAGATACCCAGTACTTC
TRBV27,-,TRBD2,TRBJ2-1,CASSLTSDYNEQFF,TGTGCCAGCAGTTTGACTAGCGATTACAATGAGCAGTTCTTC
TRBV5-1,-,-,TRBJ2-7,CASSLGVSLSYEQYF,TGCGCCAGCAGCTTGGGGGTGAGCCTATCCTACGAGCAGTACTTC
TRBV5-1,-,TRBD1,TRBJ1-1,CASSLPQGVNTEAFF,TGCGCCAGCAGCTTGCCCCAGGGGGTGAACACTGAAGCTTTCTTT
TRBV29-1,-,-,TRBJ1-2,CSVEDWERDDLGGYTF,TGCAGCGTTGAAGATTGGGAGAGGGACGACTTAGGAGGCTACACCTTC
TRBV4-2,-,TRBD1,TRBJ2-7,CASSRRDRANEQYF,TGTGCCAGCAGCCGGCGGGACAGGGCTAACGAGCAGTACTTC
TRBV28,-,-,TRBJ1-5,CASSSNRVGGQPQHF,TGTGCCAGCAGTTCCAACAGGGTCGGGGGGCAGCCCCAGCATTTT
TRBV4-2,-,-,TRBJ1-1,CASSQDGPKVHPNTEAFF,TGTGCCAGCAGCCAAGATGGGCCGAAAGTTCACCCGAACACTGAAGCTTTCTTT
TRBV29-1,-,TRBD1,TRBJ1-2,CSVLDRGQANYGYTF,TGCAGCGTTTTGGACAGGGGGCAGGCTAACTATGGCTACACCTTC
TRBV18,-,-,TRBJ1-3,CASSPLAETGGNTIYF,TGTGCCAGCTCACCACTAGCTGAGACGGGAGGAAACACCATATATTTT
TRBV6-5,-,-,TRBJ2-7,CASSYSIAQNYEQYF,TGTGCCAGCAGTTACTCGATTGCGCAGAACTACGAGCAGTACTTC
TRBV27,once,-,TRBJ2-6,CASSLGGRGSGANVLTF,TGTGCCAGCAGTCTCGGCGGACGGGGGTCTGGGGCCAACGTCCTGACTTTC
TRBV7-9,-,TRBD2,TRBJ2-1,CASRSPGLAEDNEQFF,TGTGCCAGCAGGTCTCCGGGACTAGCGGAGGACAATGAGCAGTTCTTC
TRBV6-5,-,TRBD2,TRBJ2-7,CASSAGGPEQYF,TGTGCCAGCTCCGCGGGAGGCCCCGAGCAGTACTTC
TRBV28,-,-,TRBJ2-1,CASRTLEVATYNEQFF,TGTGCCAGCAGAACCCTCGAGGTAGCAACCTACAATGAGCAGTTCTTC
TRBV10-3,-,-,TRBJ2-3,CAISGGSTSTDTQYF,TGTGCCATCAGTGGGGGGTCGACAAGCACAGATACGCAGTATTTT
TRBV7-6,-,TRBD1,TRBJ2-7,CASSPRADRAYEQYF,TGTGCCAGCAGCCCTAGAGCCGACAGGGCCTACGAGCAGTACTTC
TRBV11-2,-,-,TRBJ2-1,CATSIAHSRDLFYNEQFF,TGTGCCACCTCAATAGCCCACAGCCGGGATCTCTTCTACAATGAGCAGTTCTTC
TRBV5-1,-,-,TRBJ2-3,CASARTSDTQYF,TGCGCCAGCGCCCGTACTAGCGATACGCAGTATTTT
TRBV5-4,-,-,TRBJ1-3,CASSAGRQDGNTIYF,TGTGCCAGCAGCGCAGGGAGGCAAGACGGAAACACCATATATTTT
TRBV18,few,TRBD1,TRBJ1-2,CASSSGTEIVYGYTF,TGTGCCAGCTCATCCGGGACAGAAATTGTCTATGGCTACACCTTC
TRBV27,-,-,TRBJ1-5,CASSLSPRNNQPQHF,TGTGCCAGCAGTTTATCGCCCAGGAACAATCAGCCCCAGCATTTT
TRBV19,-,TRBD1,TRBJ1-1,CASFRDRGQSEAFF,TGTGCCAGTTTCCGGGACAGGGGGCAATCTGAAGCTTTCTTT
TRBV29-1,-,-,TRBJ1-2,CSATDGNYGYTF,TGCAGCGCTACCGACGGTAACTATGGCTACACCTTC
TRBV7-9,-,-,TRBJ1-3,CASSFGPTRTSGNTIYF,TGTGCCAGCAGCTTCGGGCCTACTCGTACCTCTGGAAACACCATATATTTT
TRBV5-1,-,-,TRBJ1-3,CASSPGDRENTIYF,TGCGCCAGCAGCCCCGGGGACCGAGAAAACACCATATATTTT
TRBV30,-,TRBD1,TRBJ1-5,CAWSSTGGNQPQHF,TGTGCCTGGAGTAGCACAGGGGGTAATCAGCCCCAGCATTTT
TRBV19,-,TRBD1,TRBJ1-1,CASSRGTGQAFF,TGTGCCAGTAGTAGGGGGACAGGCCAAGCTTTCTTT
TRBV5-4,once,-,TRBJ1-1,CASITSGNTEAFF,TGTGCCAGCATAACGTCAGGGAACACTGAAGCTTTCTTT
TRBV6-5,few,-,TRBJ1-1,CGHFSGAFF,TGTGGTCATTTTTCGGGGGCTTTCTTT
TRBV30,-,-,TRBJ2-1,CAWSFLRSWYGNEQFF,TGTGCCTGGAGTTTCTTACGGTCATGGTACGGCAATGAGCAGTTCTTC
TRBV5-4,-,TRBD1,TRBJ2-7,CASSQGQTSYEQYF,TGTGCCAGCAGCCAGGGACAGACGTCCTACGAGCAGTACTTC
TRBV28,-,TRBD1,TRBJ2-5,CASSLRFRGDRGKTQYF,TGTGCCAGCAGTTTACGGTTCAGGGGGGACAGGGGAAAGACCCAGTACTTC
TRBV2,-,-,TRBJ2-5,CASNIRNSEETQYF,TGTGCCAGCAATATTAGGAATAGCGAGGAGACCCAGTACTTC
TRBV27,few,TRBD2,TRBJ2-1,CASSWSLAATYNEQFF,TGTGCCAGCAGTTGGTCGCTAGCGGCGACCTACAATGAGCAGTTCTTC
TRBV30,-,TRBD2,TRBJ2-7,CAWRGTSWAGEQYF,TGTGCCTGGAGGGGGACTAGCTGGGCCGGCGAGCAGTACTTC
TRBV4-1,-,-,TRBJ2-5,CASSQAWRESQETQYF,TGCGCCAGCAGCCAAGCGTGGAGGGAAAGCCAAGAGACCCAGTACTTC